This T cell receptor (beta chain) derives from a study of monozygotic twins with inflammatory bowel disease. Findings of the study overall: Differing T cell subtypes remained indistinguishable. Among patients, repertoires may have gained variability from differing immunosuppressive treatments.

Germline V gives CDR1 SGHVS, CDR2 FQNEAQ. The CDR3 is made up of 15 amino acids. TCRdb re-called the 5' RACE reads and gives one entry per CDR3 protein, without DNA. The table for this sample gives about 160,000 distinct CDR3 sequences. With respect to this clonotype: Its target is unknown.

This clonotype was sampled from a human donor with ulcerative colitis or Crohn's disease, or a healthy co-twin of an affected twin (not recorded which). The sample consisted of blood. The chain links TRBV7-8 to TRBJ2-3; TCRdb designates TRBD2, a call that cannot be tested without DNA. CDR3 protein: CASSYEPSPADTQYF.